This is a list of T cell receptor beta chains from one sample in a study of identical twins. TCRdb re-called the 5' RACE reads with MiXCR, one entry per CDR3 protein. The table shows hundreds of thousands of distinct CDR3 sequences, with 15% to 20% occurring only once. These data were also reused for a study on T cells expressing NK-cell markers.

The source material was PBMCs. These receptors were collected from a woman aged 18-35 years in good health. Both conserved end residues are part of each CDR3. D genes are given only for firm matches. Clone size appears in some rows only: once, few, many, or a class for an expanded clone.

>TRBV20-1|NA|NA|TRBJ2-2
CSARLVDTGELFF
TGCAGTGCTAGATTGGTGGACACCGGGGAGCTGTTTTTT
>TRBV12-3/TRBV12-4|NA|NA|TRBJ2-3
CASSADSYTDTQYF
TGTGCCAGCAGCGCTGACAGCTACACAGATACGCAGTATTTT
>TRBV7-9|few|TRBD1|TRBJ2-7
CASSLEVRDRYEQYF
TGTGCCAGCAGCTTAGAAGTTCGGGACAGGTACGAGCAGTACTTC
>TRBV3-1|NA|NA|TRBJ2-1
CASSRPTGDGGEQFF
TGTGCCAGCAGCCGCCCGACCGGGGACGGCGGTGAGCAGTTCTTC
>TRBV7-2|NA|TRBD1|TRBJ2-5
CASSLGTGGVETQYF
TGTGCCAGCAGCTTAGGGACAGGGGGGGTAGAGACCCAGTACTTC
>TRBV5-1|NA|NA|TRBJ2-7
CASSLDEGLTSEQYF
TGCGCCAGCAGCTTGGACGAAGGATTAACAAGCGAGCAGTACTTC
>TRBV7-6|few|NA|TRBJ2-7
CASSRNQGDEQYF
TGTGCCAGCAGCCGCAACCAAGGCGACGAGCAGTACTTC
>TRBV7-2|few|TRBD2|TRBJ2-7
CASSPGLAENEQYF
TGTGCCAGCAGCCCTGGACTAGCGGAGAACGAGCAGTACTTC
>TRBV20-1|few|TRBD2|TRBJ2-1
CSARLAGVEQFF
TGCAGTGCTAGACTAGCGGGAGTGGAGCAGTTCTTC
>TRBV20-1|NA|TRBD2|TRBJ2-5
CSAPMTSGSVAQYF
TGCAGTGCCCCCATGACTAGCGGGAGTGTTGCCCAGTACTTC
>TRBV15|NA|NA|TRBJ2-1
CATSRELGRYKGDEQFF
TGTGCCACCAGCAGAGAATTAGGGAGGTACAAGGGGGATGAGCAGTTCTTC
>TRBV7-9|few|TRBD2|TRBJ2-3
CASDSTSGRHTQYF
TGTGCCAGTGACTCCACTAGCGGGAGACATACGCAGTATTTT
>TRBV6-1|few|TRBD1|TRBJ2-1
CASNPYRGNEQFF
TGTGCCAGCAACCCCTACAGGGGCAATGAGCAGTTCTTC
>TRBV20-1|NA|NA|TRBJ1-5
CSARDNRKAQPQHF
TGCAGTGCTAGAGATAACAGAAAGGCTCAGCCCCAGCATTTT
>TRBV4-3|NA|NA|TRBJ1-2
CASSQDRAGYYGYTF
TGCGCCAGCAGCCAAGATAGGGCGGGTTACTATGGCTACACCTTC
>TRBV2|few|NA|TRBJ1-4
CASSGMTTNEKLFF
TGTGCCAGCAGTGGCATGACAACTAATGAAAAACTGTTTTTT
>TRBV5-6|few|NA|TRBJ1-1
CASSSTSRNTEAFF
TGTGCCAGCTCCTCTACTTCTCGGAACACTGAAGCTTTCTTT
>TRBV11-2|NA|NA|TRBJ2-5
CASSLLGTGAQETQYF
TGTGCCAGCAGCTTATTAGGAACAGGAGCACAAGAGACCCAGTACTTC
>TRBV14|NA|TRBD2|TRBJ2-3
CASSHRLAGVDTQYF
TGTGCCAGCAGCCATCGACTAGCGGGAGTCGATACGCAGTATTTT
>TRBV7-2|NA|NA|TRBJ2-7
CASSLATEALSYEQYF
TGTGCCAGCAGCTTAGCCACAGAGGCCCTCTCCTACGAGCAGTACTTC
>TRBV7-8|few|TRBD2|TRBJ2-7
CASSLATSGYEQYF
TGTGCCAGCAGCTTAGCGACTAGCGGCTACGAGCAGTACTTC
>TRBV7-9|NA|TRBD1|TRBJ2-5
CASSNPGTGQETQYF
TGTGCCAGCAGCAACCCCGGGACAGGACAAGAGACCCAGTACTTC
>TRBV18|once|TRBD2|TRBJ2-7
CASSPRLAGTIEQYF
TGTGCCAGCTCACCACGATTAGCGGGGACGATTGAGCAGTACTTC
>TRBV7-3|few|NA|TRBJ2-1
CASSLGSSIEQFF
TGTGCCAGCAGCTTGGGCAGTTCTATCGAGCAGTTCTTC
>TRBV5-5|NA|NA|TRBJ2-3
CASSWRGDSKGDTQYF
TGTGCCAGCAGCTGGAGGGGGGACTCCAAAGGAGATACGCAGTATTTT
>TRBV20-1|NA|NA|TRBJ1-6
CSARESGPNSPLHF
TGCAGTGCTAGAGAAAGCGGTCCAAATTCACCCCTCCACTTT
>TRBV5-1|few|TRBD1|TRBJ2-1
CASSLMPVGQLYNEQFF
TGCGCCAGCAGCTTGATGCCCGTGGGACAGCTTTACAATGAGCAGTTCTTC
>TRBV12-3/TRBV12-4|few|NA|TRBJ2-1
CASRARPSSYNEQFF
TGTGCCAGCAGAGCAAGGCCCTCCTCCTACAATGAGCAGTTCTTC
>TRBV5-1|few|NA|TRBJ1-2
CASSWDSGPGPYTF
TGCGCCAGCTCCTGGGACTCGGGCCCAGGTCCCTACACCTTC
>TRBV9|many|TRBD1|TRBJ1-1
CASSVGLRTGGIGGNTEAFF
TGTGCCAGCAGCGTAGGGTTGAGGACAGGGGGCATTGGAGGGAACACTGAAGCTTTCTTT